This TCR beta chain comes out of a study of STAT3 mutations in large granular lymphocyte leukemia. Overall study: Immunosuppressive therapy was given to more than half of T-LGLL patients.

Germline CDR1 and CDR2: SQVTM and ANQGSEA. This CDR3 has 12 amino acids. V lost 7 bases, J lost 4 bases, and 4 bases stayed unmatched. The study, taken as a whole, reports: In T-cell large granular lymphocyte leukemia, about half of patients showed multiple immunodominant subclonotypes.

Produced via immunoSEQ multiplex PCR; TCRdb's table is partial and in-frame only. Of about 6,600 clones listed, roughly 59% are singletons. This clone was recorded once. The antigen remains undetermined. The chain recombines TRBV29-1 with TRBJ1-5, with 7 bases identical to TRBD1. The TCR was taken from a boy between 10 and 17 years old with T-cell large granular lymphocyte leukemia. Some clones in this sample may be carry-over from other donors' samples. Sequencing was carried out using peripheral blood mononuclear cells. CDR3: CSAAGGNQPQHF. CDR3 bases: TGCAGCGCCGCAGGGGGAAATCAGCCCCAGCATTTT.